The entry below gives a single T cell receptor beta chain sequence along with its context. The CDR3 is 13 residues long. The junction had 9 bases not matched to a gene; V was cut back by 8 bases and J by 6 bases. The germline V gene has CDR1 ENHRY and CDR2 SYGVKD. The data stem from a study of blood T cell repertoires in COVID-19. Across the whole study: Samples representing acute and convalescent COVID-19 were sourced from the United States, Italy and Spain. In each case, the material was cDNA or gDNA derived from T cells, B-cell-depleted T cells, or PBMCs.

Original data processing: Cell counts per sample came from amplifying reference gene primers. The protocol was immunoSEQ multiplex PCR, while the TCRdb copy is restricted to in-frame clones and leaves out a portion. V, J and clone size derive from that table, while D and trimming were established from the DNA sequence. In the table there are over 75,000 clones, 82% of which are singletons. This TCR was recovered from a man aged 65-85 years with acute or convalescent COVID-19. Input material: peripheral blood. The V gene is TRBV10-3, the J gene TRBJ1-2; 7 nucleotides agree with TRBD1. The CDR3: CAIGTDSSHGYTF. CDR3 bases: TGTGCCATCGGGACAGACTCATCGCATGGCTACACCTTC.